This T cell receptor beta chain stems from a study of control samples from healthy donors and cancer patients. The CDR3 covers 14 residues. V lost 2 bases and J lost 3, with 8 bases in between. Germline V gives CDR1 WNHNN, CDR2 SYGVQD (reference sequence). This table comes from immunoSEQ multiplex PCR, and its TCRdb copy is limited to in-frame clones, with some not included. In the table there are 85,000 to 110,000 clones, around 89% of which are singletons. The TCR comes from a man aged 60 to 69 with lung cancer. This chain uses TRBV10-1 with TRBJ2-4, with D possibly matching TRBD1 (6 bases). Sequenced: PBMCs. The CDR3 loop reads CASSEGGGKNIQYF. Written as DNA, the CDR3 is TGCGCCAGCAGTGAGGGGGGCGGCAAAAACATTCAGTACTTC.